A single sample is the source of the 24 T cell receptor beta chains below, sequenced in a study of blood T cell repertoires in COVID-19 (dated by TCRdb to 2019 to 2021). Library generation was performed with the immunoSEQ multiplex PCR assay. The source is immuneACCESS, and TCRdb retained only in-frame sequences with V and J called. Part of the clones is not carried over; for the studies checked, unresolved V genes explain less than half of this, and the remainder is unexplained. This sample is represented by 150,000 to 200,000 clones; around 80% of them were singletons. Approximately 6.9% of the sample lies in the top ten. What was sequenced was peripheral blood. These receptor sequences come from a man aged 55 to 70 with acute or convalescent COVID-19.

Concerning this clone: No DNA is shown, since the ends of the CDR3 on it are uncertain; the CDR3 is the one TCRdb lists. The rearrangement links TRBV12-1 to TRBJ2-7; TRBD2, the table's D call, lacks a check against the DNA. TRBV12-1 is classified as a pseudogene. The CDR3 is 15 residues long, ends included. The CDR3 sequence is CASSFGTGSSYEQYF.

The CDR3 DNA follows: TGTGCCAGCAGCTTGGGGGGTTTCTTGGGCAATGAGCAGTTCTTC. It is translated as CASSLGGFLGNEQFF. This chain joins TRBV7-8 and TRBJ2-1; D possibly corresponds to TRBD2 (6 bases). Germline V gives CDR1 SGHVS, CDR2 FQNEAQ. The CDR3 has 15 amino acids. Trimming pared 3 bases from V and 6 bases from J, leaving 15 bases between.

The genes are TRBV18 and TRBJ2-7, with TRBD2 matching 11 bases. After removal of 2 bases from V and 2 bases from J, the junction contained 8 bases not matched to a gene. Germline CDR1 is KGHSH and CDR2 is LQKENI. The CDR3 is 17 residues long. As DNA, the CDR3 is TGTGCCAGCTCACCAGGGGCTAGCGGGGGGCTCCCCTACGAGCAGTACTTC. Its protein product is CASSPGASGGLPYEQYF.

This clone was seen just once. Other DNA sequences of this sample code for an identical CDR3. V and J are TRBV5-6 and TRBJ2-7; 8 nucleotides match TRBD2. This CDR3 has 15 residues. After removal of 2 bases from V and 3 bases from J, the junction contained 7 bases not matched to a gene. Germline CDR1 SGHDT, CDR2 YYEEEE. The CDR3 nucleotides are TGTGCCAGCAGCTTAGGTCGGGGGGGCCTCTACGAGCAGTACTTC. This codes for CASSLGRGGLYEQYF. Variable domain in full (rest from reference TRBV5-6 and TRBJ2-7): DAGVTQSPTHLIKTRGQQVTLRCSPKSGHDTVSWYQQALGQGPQFIFQYYEEEERQRGNFPDRFSGHQFPNYSSELNVNALLLGDSALYLCASSLGRGGLYEQYFGPGTRLTVT.

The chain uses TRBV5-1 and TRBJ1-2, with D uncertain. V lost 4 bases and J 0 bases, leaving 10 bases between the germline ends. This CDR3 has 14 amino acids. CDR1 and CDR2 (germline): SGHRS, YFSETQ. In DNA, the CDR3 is TGCGCCAGCAGCCCCGGACTGACTAACTATGGCTACACCTTC. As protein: CASSPGLTNYGYTF.

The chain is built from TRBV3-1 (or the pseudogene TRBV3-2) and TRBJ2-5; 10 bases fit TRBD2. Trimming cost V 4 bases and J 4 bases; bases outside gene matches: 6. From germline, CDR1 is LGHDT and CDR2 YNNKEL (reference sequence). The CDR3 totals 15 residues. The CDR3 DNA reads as TGTGCCAGCAGCCTGGCTAGCGGGGGTTTAGAGACCCAGTACTTC. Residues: CASSLASGGLETQYF.

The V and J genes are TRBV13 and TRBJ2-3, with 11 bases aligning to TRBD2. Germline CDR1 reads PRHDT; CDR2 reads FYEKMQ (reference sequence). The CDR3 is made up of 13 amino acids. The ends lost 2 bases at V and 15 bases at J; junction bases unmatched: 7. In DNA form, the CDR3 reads TGTGCCAGCAGCTTAAGGGGACTAGCGGTTCTCTATTTT. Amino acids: CASSLRGLAVLYF.

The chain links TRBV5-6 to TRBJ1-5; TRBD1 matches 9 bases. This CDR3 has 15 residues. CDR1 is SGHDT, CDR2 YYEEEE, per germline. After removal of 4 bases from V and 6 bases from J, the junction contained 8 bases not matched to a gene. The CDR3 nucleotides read TGTGCCAGCAGCCAGGGGACAGGGTATAGTCAGCCCCAGCATTTT. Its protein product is CASSQGTGYSQPQHF.

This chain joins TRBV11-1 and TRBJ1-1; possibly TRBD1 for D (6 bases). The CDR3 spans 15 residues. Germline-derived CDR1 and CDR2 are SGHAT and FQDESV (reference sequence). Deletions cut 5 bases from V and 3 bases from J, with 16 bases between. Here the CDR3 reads CASSESRGWYTEAFF. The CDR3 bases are TGTGCCAGCAGCGAAAGCAGGGGATGGTACACTGAAGCTTTCTTT.

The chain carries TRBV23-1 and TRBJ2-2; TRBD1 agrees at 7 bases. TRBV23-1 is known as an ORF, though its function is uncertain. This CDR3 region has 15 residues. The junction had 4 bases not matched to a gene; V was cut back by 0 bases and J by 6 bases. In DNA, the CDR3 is TGCGCCAGCAGTCAATCTGGAGGACAGGCCGGGGAGCTGTTTTTT. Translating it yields CASSQSGGQAGELFF.

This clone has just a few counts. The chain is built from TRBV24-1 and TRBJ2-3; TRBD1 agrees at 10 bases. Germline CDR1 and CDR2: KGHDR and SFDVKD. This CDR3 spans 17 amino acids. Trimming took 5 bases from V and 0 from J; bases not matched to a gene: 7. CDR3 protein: CATSGGQGGTSTDTQYF. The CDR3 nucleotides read TGTGCCACCAGTGGTGGACAGGGGGGGACTAGCACAGATACGCAGTATTTT.

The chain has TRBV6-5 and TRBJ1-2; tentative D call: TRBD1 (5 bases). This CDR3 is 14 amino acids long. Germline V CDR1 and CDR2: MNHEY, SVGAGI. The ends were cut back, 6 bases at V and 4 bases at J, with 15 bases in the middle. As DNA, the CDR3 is TGTGCCAGCAGCCCAGGGATCGGGAGCTATGGCTACACCTTC. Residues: CASSPGIGSYGYTF.

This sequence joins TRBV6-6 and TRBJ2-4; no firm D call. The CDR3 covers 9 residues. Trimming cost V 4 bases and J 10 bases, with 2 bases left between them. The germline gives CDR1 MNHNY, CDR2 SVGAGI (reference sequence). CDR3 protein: CASSSIQYF. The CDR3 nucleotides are TGTGCCAGCAGTTCGATTCAGTACTTC.

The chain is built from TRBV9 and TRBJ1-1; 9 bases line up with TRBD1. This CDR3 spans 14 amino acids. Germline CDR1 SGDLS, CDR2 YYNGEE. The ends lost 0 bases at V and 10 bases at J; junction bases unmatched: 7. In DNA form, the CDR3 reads TGTGCCAGCAGCGTAGAGGACAGGGGCAGTGTAGCTTTCTTT. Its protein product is CASSVEDRGSVAFF. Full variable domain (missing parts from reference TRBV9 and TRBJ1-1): DSGVTQTPKHLITATGQRVTLRCSPRSGDLSVYWYQQSLDQGLQFLIQYYNGEERAKGNILERFSAQQFPDLHSELNLSSLELGDSALYFCASSVEDRGSVAFFGQGTRLTVV.

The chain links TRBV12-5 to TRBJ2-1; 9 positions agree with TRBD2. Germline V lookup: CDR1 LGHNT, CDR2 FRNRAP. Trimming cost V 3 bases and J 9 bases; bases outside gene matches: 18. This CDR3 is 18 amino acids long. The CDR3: CASGFISDGTSISSEQFF. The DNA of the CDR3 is TGTGCTAGTGGTTTTATTTCAGACGGGACTAGCATTTCGTCTGAGCAGTTCTTC. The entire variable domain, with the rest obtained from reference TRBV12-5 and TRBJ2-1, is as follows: DARVTQTPRHKVTEMGQEVTMRCQPILGHNTVFWYRQTMMQGLELLAYFRNRAPLDDSGMPKDRFSAEMPDATLATLKIQPSEPRDSAVYFCASGFISDGTSISSEQFFGPGTRLTVL.

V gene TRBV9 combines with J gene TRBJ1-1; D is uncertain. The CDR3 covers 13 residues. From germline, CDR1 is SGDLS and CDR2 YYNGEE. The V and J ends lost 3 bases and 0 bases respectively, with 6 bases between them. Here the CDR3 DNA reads TGTGCCAGCAGCGACGGGATGAACACTGAAGCTTTCTTT. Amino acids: CASSDGMNTEAFF. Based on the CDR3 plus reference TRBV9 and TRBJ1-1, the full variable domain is DSGVTQTPKHLITATGQRVTLRCSPRSGDLSVYWYQQSLDQGLQFLIQYYNGEERAKGNILERFSAQQFPDLHSELNLSSLELGDSALYFCASSDGMNTEAFFGQGTRLTVV.

CDR3 protein: CARAYRQGTAFF. The DNA of the CDR3 is TGTGCCAGAGCATACAGACAGGGTACGGCTTTCTTT. This rearrangement joins TRBV6-8 to TRBJ1-1, with TRBD1 identical over 7 bases. The germline gives CDR1 MNHGY, CDR2 SAAAGT. This CDR3 is built from 12 residues. Germline trimming cut 9 bases from V and 11 bases from J; bases unmatched to any gene: 12.

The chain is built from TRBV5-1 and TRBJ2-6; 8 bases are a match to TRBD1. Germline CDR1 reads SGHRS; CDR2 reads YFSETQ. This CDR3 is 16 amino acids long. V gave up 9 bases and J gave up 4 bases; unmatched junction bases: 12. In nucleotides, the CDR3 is TGCGCCACCAAGGTGCAGGGGGCGACAGGGGCCAACGTCCTGACTTTC. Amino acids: CATKVQGATGANVLTF.

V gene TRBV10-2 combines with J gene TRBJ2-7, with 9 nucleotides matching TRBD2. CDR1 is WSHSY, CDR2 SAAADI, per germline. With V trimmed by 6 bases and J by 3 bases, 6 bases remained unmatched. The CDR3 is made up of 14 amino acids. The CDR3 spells CASRPTSGHYEQYF. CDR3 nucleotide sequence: TGCGCCAGCAGACCGACTAGCGGACACTACGAGCAGTACTTC.

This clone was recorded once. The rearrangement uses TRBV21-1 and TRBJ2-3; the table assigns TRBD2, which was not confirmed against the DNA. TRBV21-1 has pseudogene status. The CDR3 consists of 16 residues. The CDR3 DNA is TGTGCCAGCAGCAAAGGCTCGCGGGGGAACACAGATACGCAGTATTTT. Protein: CASSKGSRGNTDTQYF.

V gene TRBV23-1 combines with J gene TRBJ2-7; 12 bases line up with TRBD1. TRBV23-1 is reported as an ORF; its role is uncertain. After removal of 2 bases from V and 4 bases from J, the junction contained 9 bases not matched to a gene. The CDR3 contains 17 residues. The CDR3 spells CASSQITGTGGGYEQYF. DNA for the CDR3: TGCGCCAGCAGTCAAATCACCGGGACAGGGGGCGGGTACGAGCAGTACTTC.

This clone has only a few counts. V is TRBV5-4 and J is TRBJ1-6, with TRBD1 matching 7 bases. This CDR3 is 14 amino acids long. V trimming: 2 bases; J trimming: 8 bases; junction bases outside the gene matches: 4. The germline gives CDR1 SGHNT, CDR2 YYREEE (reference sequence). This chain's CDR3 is CASSFDRADSPLHF. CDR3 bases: TGTGCCAGCAGCTTTGACAGGGCGGATTCACCCCTCCACTTT.

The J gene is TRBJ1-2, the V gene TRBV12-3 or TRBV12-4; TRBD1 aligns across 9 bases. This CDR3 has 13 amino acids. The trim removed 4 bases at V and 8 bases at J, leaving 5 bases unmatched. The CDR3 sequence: CASSSGQGFGYTF. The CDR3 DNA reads TGTGCCAGCAGTTCGGGACAGGGATTCGGCTACACCTTC.

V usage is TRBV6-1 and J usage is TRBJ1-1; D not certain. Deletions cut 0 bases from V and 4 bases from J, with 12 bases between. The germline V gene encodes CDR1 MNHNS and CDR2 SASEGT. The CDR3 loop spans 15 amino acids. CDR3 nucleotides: TGTGCCAGCAGTGAAGCGTGGGAGGGAGGCACTGAAGCTTTCTTT. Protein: CASSEAWEGGTEAFF.